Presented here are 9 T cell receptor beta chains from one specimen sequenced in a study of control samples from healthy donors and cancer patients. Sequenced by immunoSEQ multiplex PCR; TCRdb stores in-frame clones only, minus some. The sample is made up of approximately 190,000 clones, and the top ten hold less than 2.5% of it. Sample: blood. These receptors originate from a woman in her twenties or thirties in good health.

The CDR3 bases are TGTGCCAGCAGTCTCTTAGGGAGAGGTCACACAGATACGCAGTATTTT. Its translation is CASSLLGRGHTDTQYF. The chain has TRBV28 and TRBJ2-3; perhaps TRBD2 as D (5 bases). The ends were cut back, 5 bases at V and 2 bases at J, with 17 bases in the middle. CDR3 size: 16 residues. The germline CDR1 and CDR2 sequences are MDHEN and SYDVKM.

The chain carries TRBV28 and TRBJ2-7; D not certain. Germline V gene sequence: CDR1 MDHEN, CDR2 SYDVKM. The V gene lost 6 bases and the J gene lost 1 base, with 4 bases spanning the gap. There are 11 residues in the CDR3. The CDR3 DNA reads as TGTGCCAGCAGGTCTTCCTACGAGCAGTACTTC. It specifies CASRSSYEQYF.

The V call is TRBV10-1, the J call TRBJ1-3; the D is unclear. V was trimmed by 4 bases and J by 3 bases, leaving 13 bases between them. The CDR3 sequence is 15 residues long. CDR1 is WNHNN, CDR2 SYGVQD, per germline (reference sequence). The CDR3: CASSAPGGFGNTIYF. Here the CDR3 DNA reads TGCGCCAGCAGTGCCCCGGGAGGATTTGGAAACACCATATATTTT.

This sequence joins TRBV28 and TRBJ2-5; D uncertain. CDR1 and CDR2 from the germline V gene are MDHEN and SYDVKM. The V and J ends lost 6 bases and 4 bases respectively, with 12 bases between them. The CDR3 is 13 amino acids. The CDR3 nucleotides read TGTGCCAGCAGCCCGGTGGCCTTAGAGACCCAGTACTTC. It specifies CASSPVALETQYF.

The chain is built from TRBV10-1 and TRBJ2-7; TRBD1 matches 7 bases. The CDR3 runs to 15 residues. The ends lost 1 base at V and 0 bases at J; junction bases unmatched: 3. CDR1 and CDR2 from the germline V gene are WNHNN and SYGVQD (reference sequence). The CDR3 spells CASSEYRGSSYEQYF. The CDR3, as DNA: TGCGCCAGCAGTGAGTACAGGGGAAGCTCCTACGAGCAGTACTTC.

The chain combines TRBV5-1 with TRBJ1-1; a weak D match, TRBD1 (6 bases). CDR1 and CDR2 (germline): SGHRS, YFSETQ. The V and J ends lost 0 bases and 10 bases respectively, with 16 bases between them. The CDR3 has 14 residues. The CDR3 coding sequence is TGCGCCAGCAGCTTGGACCGGGACAAAGGACGAGCTTTCTTT. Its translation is CASSLDRDKGRAFF.

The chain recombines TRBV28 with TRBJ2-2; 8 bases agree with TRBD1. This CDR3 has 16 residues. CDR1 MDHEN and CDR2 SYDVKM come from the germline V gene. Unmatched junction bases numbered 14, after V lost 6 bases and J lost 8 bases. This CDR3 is CASREQTGAWGGELFF. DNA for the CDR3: TGTGCCAGCAGGGAACAGACAGGGGCCTGGGGAGGGGAGCTGTTTTTT.

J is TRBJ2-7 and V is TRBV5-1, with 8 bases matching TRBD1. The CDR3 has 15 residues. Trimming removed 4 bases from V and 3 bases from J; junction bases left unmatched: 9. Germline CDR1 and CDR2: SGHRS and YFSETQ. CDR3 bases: TGCGCCAGCAGCGCCCGGACAGGGAGGTTCTACGAGCAGTACTTC. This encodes CASSARTGRFYEQYF.

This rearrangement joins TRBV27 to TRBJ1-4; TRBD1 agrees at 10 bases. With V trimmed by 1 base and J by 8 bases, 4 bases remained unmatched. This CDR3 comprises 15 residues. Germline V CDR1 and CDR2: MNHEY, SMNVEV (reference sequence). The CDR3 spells CASSLYRGQGEKLFF. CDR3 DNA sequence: TGTGCCAGCAGTTTATATAGGGGACAGGGGGAAAAACTGTTTTTT.